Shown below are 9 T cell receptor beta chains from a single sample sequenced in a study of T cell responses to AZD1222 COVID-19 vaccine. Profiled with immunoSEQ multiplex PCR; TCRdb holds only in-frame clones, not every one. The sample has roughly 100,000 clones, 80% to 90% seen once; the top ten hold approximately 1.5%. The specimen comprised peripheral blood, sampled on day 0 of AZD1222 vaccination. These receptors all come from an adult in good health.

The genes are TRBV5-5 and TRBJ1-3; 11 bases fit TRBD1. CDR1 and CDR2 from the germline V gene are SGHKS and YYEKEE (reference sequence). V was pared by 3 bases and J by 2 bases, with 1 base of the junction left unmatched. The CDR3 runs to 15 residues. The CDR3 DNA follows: TGTGCCAGCAGCTCGGGACAGGGGGCTGGAAACACCATATATTTT. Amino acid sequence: CASSSGQGAGNTIYF. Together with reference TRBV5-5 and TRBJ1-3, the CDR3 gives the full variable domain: DAGVTQSPTHLIKTRGQQVTLRCSPISGHKSVSWYQQVLGQGPQFIFQYYEKEERGRGNFPDRFSARQFPNYSSELNVNALLLGDSALYLCASSSGQGAGNTIYFGEGSWLTVV.

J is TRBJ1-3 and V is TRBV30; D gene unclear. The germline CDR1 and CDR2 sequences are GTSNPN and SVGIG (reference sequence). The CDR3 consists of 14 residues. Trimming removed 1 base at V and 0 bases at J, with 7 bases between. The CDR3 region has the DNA TGTGCCTGGAGTGCGAAATCCTCTGGAAACACCATATATTTT. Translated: CAWSAKSSGNTIYF.

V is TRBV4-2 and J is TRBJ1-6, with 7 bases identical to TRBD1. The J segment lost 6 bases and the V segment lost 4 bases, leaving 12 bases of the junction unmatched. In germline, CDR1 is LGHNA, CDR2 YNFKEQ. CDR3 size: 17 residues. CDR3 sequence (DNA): TGTGCCAGCAGCCCTCCCCTACGGACAGGTGGTAATTCACCCCTCCACTTT. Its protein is CASSPPLRTGGNSPLHF.

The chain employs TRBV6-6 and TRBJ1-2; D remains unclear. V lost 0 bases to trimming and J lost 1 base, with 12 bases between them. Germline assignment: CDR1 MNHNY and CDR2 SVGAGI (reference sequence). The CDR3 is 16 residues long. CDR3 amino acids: CASSYSAPSRNYGYTF. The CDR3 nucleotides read TGTGCCAGCAGTTACTCGGCACCGTCTCGTAACTATGGCTACACCTTC.

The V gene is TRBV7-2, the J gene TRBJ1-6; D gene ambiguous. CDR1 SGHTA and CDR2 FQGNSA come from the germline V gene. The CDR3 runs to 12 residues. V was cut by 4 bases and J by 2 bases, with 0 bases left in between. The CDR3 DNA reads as TGTGCCAGCAGCTCCTATAATTCACCCCTCCACTTT. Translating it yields CASSSYNSPLHF.

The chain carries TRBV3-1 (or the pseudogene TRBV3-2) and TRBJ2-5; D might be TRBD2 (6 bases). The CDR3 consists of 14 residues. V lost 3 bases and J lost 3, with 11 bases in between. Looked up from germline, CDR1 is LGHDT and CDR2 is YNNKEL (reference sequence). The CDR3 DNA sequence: TGTGCCAGCAGCCACAGGGTAGCGGAAGAGACCCAGTACTTC. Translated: CASSHRVAEETQYF.

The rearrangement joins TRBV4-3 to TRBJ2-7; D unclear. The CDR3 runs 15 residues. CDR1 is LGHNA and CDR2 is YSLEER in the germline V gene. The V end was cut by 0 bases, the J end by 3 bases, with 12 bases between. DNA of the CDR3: TGCGCCAGCAGCCAAGATATTAACAGAATCTACGAGCAGTACTTC. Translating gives CASSQDINRIYEQYF.

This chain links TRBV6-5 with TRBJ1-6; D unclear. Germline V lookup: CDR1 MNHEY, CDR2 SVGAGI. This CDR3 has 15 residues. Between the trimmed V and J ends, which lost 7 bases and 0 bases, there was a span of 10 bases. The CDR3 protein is CASTKGSSYNSPLHF. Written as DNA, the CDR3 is TGTGCCAGCACCAAAGGGAGCTCCTATAATTCACCCCTCCACTTT.

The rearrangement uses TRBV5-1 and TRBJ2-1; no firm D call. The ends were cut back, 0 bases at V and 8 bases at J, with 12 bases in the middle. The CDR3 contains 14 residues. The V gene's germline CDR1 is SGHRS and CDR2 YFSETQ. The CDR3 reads CASSLEPASDEQFF. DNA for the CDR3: TGCGCCAGCAGCTTGGAACCAGCATCCGATGAGCAGTTCTTC.